Below are 24 T cell receptor beta chains sequenced from a single sample in a study of shared clonotypes between healthy human individuals. Profiling relied on immunoSEQ multiplex PCR, and the TCRdb table lists in-frame clones only, not all of them. The data show 2.3 million or so clones, just over 90% seen once. The sample comprised naive CD4+ T cells from PBMCs. Regarding subset: CD45RA+ positively selected. All receptors derive from a young man in good health. Some clones in this sample may be carry-over from other donors' samples.

This chain joins TRBV18 and TRBJ2-5; no clear D gene. V was clipped by 6 bases and J by 0 bases, with 14 bases between them. This CDR3 is 15 amino acids long. CDR1 and CDR2 (germline): KGHSH, LQKENI. CDR3 region: CASSRQAVNQETQYF. CDR3 nucleotide sequence: TGTGCCAGCTCCCGACAAGCCGTAAACCAAGAGACCCAGTACTTC.

CDR3 coding DNA: TGTGCCAGCACCCGACAGGGCGACACTGAAGCTTTCTTT. It translates to CASTRQGDTEAFF. The gene calls are TRBV6-5 and TRBJ1-1, with 7 nucleotides matching TRBD1. The CDR3 runs 13 residues. J was trimmed by 3 bases and V by 7 bases; bases with no gene match: 5. Germline V gives CDR1 MNHEY, CDR2 SVGAGI.

Notes on this clone: This sample includes further DNA sequences coding for the same CDR3. The rearrangement joins TRBV29-1 to TRBJ2-4; TRBD2 might be the D (6 bases). Trimming pared 3 bases from V and 0 bases from J, leaving 6 bases between. The germline gives CDR1 SQVTM, CDR2 ANQGSEA. The CDR3 extends over 13 amino acids. For the CDR3, the DNA is TGCAGCGTTGAGGGGGGAGCCAAAAACATTCAGTACTTC. Its protein product is CSVEGGAKNIQYF.

The J gene is TRBJ2-1, the V gene TRBV5-4, with D hard to call. Germline-derived CDR1 and CDR2 are SGHNT and YYREEE (reference sequence). V was clipped by 2 bases and J by 13 bases, with 16 bases between them. The CDR3 consists of 13 residues. The CDR3 DNA reads TGTGCCAGCAGCTTAGGTAACGATAAATCACAGTTCTTC. This gives the protein CASSLGNDKSQFF.

The V call is TRBV28, the J call TRBJ2-5; D is ambiguous. Deletions cut 4 bases from V and 6 bases from J, with 21 bases between. Germline values: CDR1 MDHEN, CDR2 SYDVKM. The CDR3 consists of 16 residues. The chain's CDR3 is CASSSSSTGPSKTQYF. Written as DNA, the CDR3 is TGTGCCAGCAGTTCCTCATCGACCGGGCCCTCAAAGACCCAGTACTTC.

V usage is TRBV7-8 and J usage is TRBJ1-1, with D perhaps matching TRBD1 (6 bases). Trimming took off 5 bases at V and 4 bases at J, with 17 bases between the two ends. From germline, CDR1 is SGHVS and CDR2 FQNEAQ. The CDR3 contains 15 residues. CDR3 loop: CASSRTDLMTTEAFF. CDR3 coding DNA: TGTGCCAGCAGCCGGACAGACCTCATGACCACTGAAGCTTTCTTT.

The rearrangement uses TRBV6-1 and TRBJ2-7, with 7 nucleotides matching TRBD1. Trimming at V came to 2 bases and at J to 4 bases, leaving 2 bases not matched to a gene. This CDR3 has 13 residues. Germline V lookup: CDR1 MNHNS, CDR2 SASEGT. The CDR3 DNA sequence: TGTGCCAGCAGTGAACAACAGGGGTACGAGCAGTACTTC. Translation gives CASSEQQGYEQYF.

As for this clone: At the DNA level, this CDR3 is encoded by other sequences in the same sample as well. The DNA for the CDR3 is TGTGCCAGTAGGCCAGGGGTGGACGGCTACACCTTC. This sequence encodes CASRPGVDGYTF. The chain couples TRBV28 to TRBJ1-2; possible D gene TRBD1, 6 bases. The germline V gene has CDR1 MDHEN and CDR2 SYDVKM. Trimming removed 9 bases at V and 8 bases at J, with 16 bases between. This CDR3 contains 12 residues.

The sample holds a few counts of this clone. This specimen includes other DNA sequences encoding the same CDR3. The chain joins TRBV20-1 to TRBJ1-1; D is unclear. The CDR3 length is 11 residues. From germline, CDR1 is DFQATT and CDR2 SNEGSKA (reference sequence). The V end lost 6 bases, the J end lost 1 base, and 6 bases lay between the germline ends. CDR3 DNA: TGCAGTGCCGGACGGAACACTGAAGCTTTCTTT. It is translated as CSAGRNTEAFF.

The rearrangement links TRBV28 to TRBJ2-1, with 11 bases aligning to TRBD2. V lost 8 bases, J lost 6 bases, and 12 bases stayed unmatched. CDR3 length: 16 amino acids. Germline V gene sequence: CDR1 MDHEN, CDR2 SYDVKM. CDR3 loop: CASETGGTSGSNEQFF. The CDR3 DNA reads TGTGCCAGCGAGACGGGCGGGACTAGCGGTAGCAATGAGCAGTTCTTC. The whole variable domain, remainder taken from reference TRBV28 and TRBJ2-1, is DVKVTQSSRYLVKRTGEKVFLECVQDMDHENMFWYRQDPGLGLRLIYFSYDVKMKEKGDIPEGYSVSREKKERFSLILESASTNQTSMYLCASETGGTSGSNEQFFGPGTRLTVL.

This chain connects TRBV18 to TRBJ2-3; possible D gene TRBD2, 5 bases. With 3 bases removed from V and 0 bases from J, the gap between germline ends came to 13 bases. The CDR3 loop spans 16 amino acids. Germline CDR1 reads KGHSH; CDR2 reads LQKENI. CDR3 amino acids: CASSPTTIYSTDTQYF. CDR3 in DNA: TGTGCCAGCTCACCGACTACTATCTATAGCACAGATACGCAGTATTTT.

The chain is built from TRBV6-4 and TRBJ2-2, with TRBD2 identical over 8 bases. Trimming removed 3 bases from V and 1 base from J; junction bases left unmatched: 1. The CDR3 covers 15 residues. Germline V gene sequence: CDR1 MRHNA, CDR2 SNTAGT. CDR3 residues: CASSETSVNTGELFF. In DNA, the CDR3 is TGTGCCAGCAGTGAGACTAGCGTGAACACCGGGGAGCTGTTTTTT.

This clone showed up just once. In DNA form, the CDR3 reads TGTGCCACCAGCCGGGGGACAGGGGGCGGCTATGGCTACACCTTC. Translation gives CATSRGTGGGYGYTF. The chain uses TRBV15 and TRBJ1-2; 12 positions match TRBD1. With V trimmed by 5 bases and J by 4 bases, 5 bases remained unmatched. This CDR3 has 15 residues. Germline CDR1 LNHNV, CDR2 YYDKDF (reference sequence).

This sequence joins TRBV4-1 and TRBJ2-2; 14 bases agree with TRBD2. V gave up 5 bases and J gave up 2 bases; unmatched junction bases: 16. Germline V gene lookup returns CDR1 MGHRA and CDR2 YSYEKL. CDR3 length: 21 amino acids. CDR3 DNA sequence: TGCGCCAGCAGCTTCCGACTAGCGGGAGGGTTCGCTGACTCTAACACCGGGGAGCTGTTTTTT. The encoded protein is CASSFRLAGGFADSNTGELFF.

The chain carries TRBV19 and TRBJ1-5, with D possibly being TRBD1 (5 bases). The germline gives CDR1 LNHDA, CDR2 SQIVND (reference sequence). With 5 bases removed from V and 5 bases from J, the gap between germline ends came to 16 bases. The CDR3 sequence is 15 residues long. CDR3 sequence (DNA): TGTGCCAGTAGTTTGGGACCCTCCCGGGATCAGCCCCAGCATTTT. This codes for CASSLGPSRDQPQHF.

The chain has TRBV27 and TRBJ2-7, with 8 bases matching TRBD1. CDR3 length equals 14 residues. CDR1 and CDR2 (germline): MNHEY, SMNVEV (reference sequence). Unmatched junction bases numbered 4, after V lost 5 bases and J lost 1 base. CDR3 in amino acids: CASSIRTGSYEQYF. The CDR3 bases are TGTGCCAGCAGTATAAGGACAGGGTCCTACGAGCAGTACTTC.

The table lists this clone with a count of one. The chain recombines TRBV7-6 with TRBJ2-5, with TRBD2 identical over 8 bases. J was trimmed by 0 bases and V by 1 base; bases with no gene match: 4. Germline V gene lookup returns CDR1 SGHVS and CDR2 FNYEAQ. The CDR3 sequence is 16 residues long. This CDR3 is CASSLVASGYQETQYF. The CDR3 bases are TGTGCCAGCAGCTTAGTTGCTAGCGGGTACCAAGAGACCCAGTACTTC. Combining the CDR3 with reference TRBV7-6 and TRBJ2-5 gives the whole variable domain GAGVSQSPRYKVTKRGQDVALRCDPISGHVSLYWYRQALGQGPEFLTYFNYEAQQDKSGLPNDRFSAERPEGSISTLTIQRTEQRDSAMYRCASSLVASGYQETQYFGPGTRLLVL.

The chain couples TRBV11-3 to TRBJ2-3, with TRBD2 identical over 8 bases. This CDR3 region has 15 residues. The V segment lost 1 base and the J segment 0 bases; nucleotides outside the gene matches: 0. Germline V gene lookup returns CDR1 SGHNT and CDR2 YENEEA. Here the CDR3 reads CASSLGTSSTDTQYF. DNA of the CDR3: TGTGCCAGCAGCTTAGGGACTAGCAGCACAGATACGCAGTATTTT.

The J gene is TRBJ1-1, the V gene TRBV7-9; possibly TRBD1 for D (5 bases). The CDR3 runs 15 residues. Germline V gives CDR1 SEHNR, CDR2 FQNEAQ (reference sequence). The V end lost 0 bases, the J end lost 0 bases, and 8 bases lay between the germline ends. This CDR3 is CASSLARGMNTEAFF. CDR3 DNA: TGTGCCAGCAGCTTAGCGCGGGGGATGAACACTGAAGCTTTCTTT. Looking up the rest from reference TRBV7-9 and TRBJ1-1 gives the full variable domain: DTGVSQNPRHKITKRGQNVTFRCDPISEHNRLYWYRQTLGQGPEFLTYFQNEAQLEKSRLLSDRFSAERPKGSFSTLEIQRTEQGDSAMYLCASSLARGMNTEAFFGQGTRLTVV.

This clone was observed once. The chain carries TRBV27 and TRBJ2-1; TRBD1 matches 10 bases. Germline assignment: CDR1 MNHEY and CDR2 SMNVEV (reference sequence). Trimming cost V 4 bases and J 7 bases; bases outside gene matches: 10. The length of the CDR3 is 16 residues. CDR3 DNA sequence: TGTGCCAGCAGTTCGCGCGGGACAGGGGTCAGGAATGAGCAGTTCTTC. Residues: CASSSRGTGVRNEQFF.

The gene calls are TRBV12-5 and TRBJ2-2; D uncertain. This CDR3 contains 13 residues. Germline V gene data show CDR1 as LGHNT and CDR2 as FRNRAP. Between the trimmed V and J ends, which lost 1 base and 6 bases, there was a span of 6 bases. The CDR3 DNA follows: TGTGCTAGTGGTTTGGGACACCCCGGGGAGCTGTTTTTT. Translation gives CASGLGHPGELFF.

The chain couples TRBV4-1 to TRBJ2-7; 12 bases are a match to TRBD2. The CDR3 runs 15 residues. Germline V gives CDR1 MGHRA, CDR2 YSYEKL. Germline trimming cut 8 bases from V and 3 bases from J; bases unmatched to any gene: 8. In DNA form, the CDR3 reads TGCGCCAGCCGACGAGGACTAGCGGGAAACTACGAGCAGTACTTC. Translated, it gives CASRRGLAGNYEQYF.

This clone is a singleton in its sample. The chain recombines TRBV6-6 with TRBJ2-7; 9 bases align to TRBD1. This CDR3 has 15 amino acids. Germline V gene lookup returns CDR1 MNHNY and CDR2 SVGAGI (reference sequence). The V gene end was trimmed by 6 bases and the J gene end by 4 bases; junction bases not matched to a gene: 10. DNA of the CDR3: TGTGCCAGCAGACTATTGGACAGGGGAGGATACGAGCAGTACTTC. It encodes CASRLLDRGGYEQYF.

This clone was recorded only once. Within the sample, other DNA sequences also encode this same CDR3. The genes are TRBV19 and TRBJ2-3, with 8 bases aligning to TRBD1. The CDR3 totals 15 residues. The germline gives CDR1 LNHDA, CDR2 SQIVND (reference sequence). V shed 5 bases, J shed 1 base, and the junction held 5 bases outside the gene matches. CDR3 sequence: CASSPDRVGTDTQYF. In DNA form, the CDR3 reads TGTGCCAGTAGTCCGGACAGGGTGGGCACAGATACGCAGTATTTT.